The 5 T cell receptor beta chains in this list originate from one sample, sequenced in a study of identical twins. MiXCR was run by TCRdb on the 5' RACE reads, yielding one entry per CDR3 protein. The table has some 1,700,000 distinct CDR3 sequences, less than 40% seen once. Source material: cord blood. These receptors came from a newborn girl in good health.

This clonotype was seen only a few times. This CDR3 is CASSYRLGANEQFF. CDR3 bases: TGTGCCAGCAGCTATAGACTAGGCGCCAATGAGCAGTTCTTC. V usage is TRBV3-1 and J usage is TRBJ2-1, with D possibly being TRBD2 (6 bases). Germline CDR1 LGHDT, CDR2 YNNKEL (reference sequence). CDR3 size: 14 residues. V was clipped by 5 bases and J by 6 bases, with 14 bases between them.

This clonotype was recorded a few times. The CDR3 region has the DNA TGTGCCAGCAGCTTTGCGAATCCCCTCCGCACAGATACGCAGTATTTT. Protein product: CASSFANPLRTDTQYF. The chain has TRBV7-2 and TRBJ2-3; D gene uncertain. Trimming cost V 3 bases and J 1 base, with 14 bases left between them. Germline V lookup: CDR1 SGHTA, CDR2 FQGNSA. CDR3 length: 16 residues.

This clonotype was observed a handful of times. The J gene is TRBJ2-5, the V gene TRBV20-1; TRBD2 matches at 11 bases. Germline V gives CDR1 DFQATT, CDR2 SNEGSKA (reference sequence). Trimming took 4 bases from V and 1 from J; bases not matched to a gene: 8. The CDR3 is made up of 16 amino acids. The CDR3 reads CSAILRLAGSQETQYF. The CDR3 nucleotides read TGCAGTGCTATTTTACGACTAGCGGGAAGCCAAGAGACCCAGTACTTC.

In this sample, this clonotype turned up many times. DNA for the CDR3: TGCAGCGTTGAAGATAGGGGGCAGTTCTTC. It is translated as CSVEDRGQFF. The V call is TRBV29-1, the J call TRBJ2-1; maybe TRBD1 (5 bases). This CDR3 has 10 amino acids. Deletions cut 0 bases from V and 12 bases from J, with 6 bases between. Germline loops: CDR1 SQVTM, CDR2 ANQGSEA.

This clonotype has only a few counts. This rearrangement joins TRBV11-2 to TRBJ2-1; D is possibly TRBD2 (7 bases). The CDR3 has 16 residues. Germline V gene lookup returns CDR1 SGHAT and CDR2 FQNNGV. The V end was cut by 1 base, the J end by 5 bases, with 15 bases between. The CDR3 DNA sequence: TGTGCCAGCAGCTTAGGTAGGGGGGGCCCGAACAATGAGCAGTTCTTC. Protein sequence: CASSLGRGGPNNEQFF.